One TCR beta chain is described in this entry. The germline gives CDR1 SNHLY, CDR2 FYNNEI. CDR3 length: 13 residues. V was trimmed by 3 bases and J by 9 bases, leaving 15 bases between them. This entry is derived from a study of blood T cell repertoires in COVID-19. Study at large: The study drew acute and convalescent COVID-19 samples from the United States, Italy and Spain.

Original processing notes: Reference gene primer amplification gave estimated nucleated cell counts. TCRdb keeps only in-frame clones here, not all; method: immunoSEQ multiplex PCR. V, J and clone size reflect that table, while D and trimming were determined from the DNA. Of approximately 88,000 clones in the sample, around 90% were seen once. The TCR originated in a woman in her fifties or sixties in a cohort sampled during active COVID-19. The chain is built from TRBV2 and TRBJ2-7; D gene ambiguous. The source material was peripheral blood. The CDR3, as DNA: TGTGCCAGCAGTGATTACAGTTCCCGTGGGCAGTACTTC. It yields the protein CASSDYSSRGQYF.